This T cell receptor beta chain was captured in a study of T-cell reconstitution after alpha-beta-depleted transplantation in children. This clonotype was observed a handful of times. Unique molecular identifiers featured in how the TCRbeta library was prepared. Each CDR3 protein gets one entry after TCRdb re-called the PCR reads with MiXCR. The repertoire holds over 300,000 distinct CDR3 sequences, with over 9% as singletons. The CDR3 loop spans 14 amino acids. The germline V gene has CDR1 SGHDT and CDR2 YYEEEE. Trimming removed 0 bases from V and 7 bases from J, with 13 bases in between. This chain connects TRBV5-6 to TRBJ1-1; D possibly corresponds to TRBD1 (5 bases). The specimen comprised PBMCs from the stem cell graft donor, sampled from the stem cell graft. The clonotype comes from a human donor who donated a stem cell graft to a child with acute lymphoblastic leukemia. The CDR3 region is CASSLVHGAGEAFF. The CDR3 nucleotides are TGTGCCAGCAGCTTGGTACACGGGGCGGGTGAAGCTTTCTTT. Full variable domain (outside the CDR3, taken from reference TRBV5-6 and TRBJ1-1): DAGVTQSPTHLIKTRGQQVTLRCSPKSGHDTVSWYQQALGQGPQFIFQYYEEEERQRGNFPDRFSGHQFPNYSSELNVNALLLGDSALYLCASSLVHGAGEAFFGQGTRLTVV.